This T cell receptor (beta chain) is from a study of blood T cell dynamics during melanoma immunotherapy. The wider study: Patients with metastatic melanoma got pembrolizumab or nivolumab-ipilimumab as first-line care.

Time point reported: week 3, after first cycle of checkpoint inhibitor. Prior systemic cancer therapy, immunosuppressant use and other active malignancies excluded patients. CDR1 WSHSY and CDR2 SAAADI come from the germline V gene. Trimming left V 3 bases short and J 3 bases short, with 5 bases between. This CDR3 has 13 amino acids. This table comes from immunoSEQ multiplex PCR, and its TCRdb copy is limited to in-frame clones, with some not included. The table shows about 5,600 clones, with about 80% occurring only once. The TCR sequence derives from a human donor with melanoma. Some clones in this sample may be carry-over from other donors' samples. The chain employs TRBV10-2 and TRBJ2-2; TRBD1 is a possible D gene (5 bases). Here the sequenced sample was blood, taken from a patient treated with checkpoint blockade. The CDR3 protein is CASSDRDTGELFF. CDR3 nucleotide sequence: TGCGCCAGCAGTGACAGGGACACCGGGGAGCTGTTTTTT.